This TCR beta chain was profiled in a study of PD-1 blockade in classical Hodgkin lymphoma. General study findings and limits: The CD4+ diversity rise by C4D1 was clearest in complete responders. The study reported lower baseline TCR diversity in newly diagnosed patients than in healthy donors.

Germline V gene data show CDR1 as LGHNA and CDR2 as YSLEER. The CDR3 spans 15 residues. V lost 1 base, J lost 2 bases, and 11 bases lay in between. Concerning this clone: Its antigen is not known.

Sequencing was performed with immunoSEQ multiplex PCR; in TCRdb, only in-frame clones are kept and a portion is missing. The sample lists approximately 43,000 clones, around 86% occurring once. All trial patients relapsed after autologous stem cell transplantation. The source is a human donor with classical Hodgkin lymphoma. The gene calls are TRBV4-3 and TRBJ1-2, with a tentative D call TRBD1 (6 bases). The sample here was peripheral blood mononuclear cells (PBMCs), taken before the second cycle of nivolumab. Here the CDR3 DNA reads TGCGCCAGCAGCCAAGCGGGGGGCCCCAACTATGGCTACACCTTC. Protein product: CASSQAGGPNYGYTF.